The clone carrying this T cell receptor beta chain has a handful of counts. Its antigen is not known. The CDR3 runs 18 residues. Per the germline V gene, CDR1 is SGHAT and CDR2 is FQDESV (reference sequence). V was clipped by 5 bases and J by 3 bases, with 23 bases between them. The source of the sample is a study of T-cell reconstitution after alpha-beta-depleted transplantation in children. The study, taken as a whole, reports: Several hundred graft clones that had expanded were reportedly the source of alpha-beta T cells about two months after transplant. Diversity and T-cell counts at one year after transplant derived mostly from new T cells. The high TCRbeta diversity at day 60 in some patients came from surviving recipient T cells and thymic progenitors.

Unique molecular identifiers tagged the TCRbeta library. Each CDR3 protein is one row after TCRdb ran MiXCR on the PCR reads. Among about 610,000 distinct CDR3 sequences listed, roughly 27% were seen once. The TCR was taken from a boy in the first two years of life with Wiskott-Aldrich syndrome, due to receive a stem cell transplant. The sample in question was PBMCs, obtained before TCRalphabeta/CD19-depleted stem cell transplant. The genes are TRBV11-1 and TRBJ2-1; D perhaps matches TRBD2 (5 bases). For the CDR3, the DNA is TGTGCCAGCAGCGCGAGCTTGTGGCTCTCGGAGGACTACAATGAGCAGTTCTTC. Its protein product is CASSASLWLSEDYNEQFF.